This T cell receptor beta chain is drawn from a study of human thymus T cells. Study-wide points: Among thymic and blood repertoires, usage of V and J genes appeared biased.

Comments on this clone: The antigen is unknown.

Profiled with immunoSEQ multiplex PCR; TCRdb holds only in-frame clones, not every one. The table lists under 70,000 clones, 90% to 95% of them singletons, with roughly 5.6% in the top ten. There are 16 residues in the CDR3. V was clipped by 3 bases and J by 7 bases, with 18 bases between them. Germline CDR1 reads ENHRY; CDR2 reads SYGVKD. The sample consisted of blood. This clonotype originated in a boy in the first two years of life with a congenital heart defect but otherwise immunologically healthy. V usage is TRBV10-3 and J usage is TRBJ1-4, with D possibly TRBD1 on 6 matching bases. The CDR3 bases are TGTGCCATCAGTGACTACTTCAGGGGTCGGGGTGAAAAACTGTTTTTT. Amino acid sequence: CAISDYFRGRGEKLFF.